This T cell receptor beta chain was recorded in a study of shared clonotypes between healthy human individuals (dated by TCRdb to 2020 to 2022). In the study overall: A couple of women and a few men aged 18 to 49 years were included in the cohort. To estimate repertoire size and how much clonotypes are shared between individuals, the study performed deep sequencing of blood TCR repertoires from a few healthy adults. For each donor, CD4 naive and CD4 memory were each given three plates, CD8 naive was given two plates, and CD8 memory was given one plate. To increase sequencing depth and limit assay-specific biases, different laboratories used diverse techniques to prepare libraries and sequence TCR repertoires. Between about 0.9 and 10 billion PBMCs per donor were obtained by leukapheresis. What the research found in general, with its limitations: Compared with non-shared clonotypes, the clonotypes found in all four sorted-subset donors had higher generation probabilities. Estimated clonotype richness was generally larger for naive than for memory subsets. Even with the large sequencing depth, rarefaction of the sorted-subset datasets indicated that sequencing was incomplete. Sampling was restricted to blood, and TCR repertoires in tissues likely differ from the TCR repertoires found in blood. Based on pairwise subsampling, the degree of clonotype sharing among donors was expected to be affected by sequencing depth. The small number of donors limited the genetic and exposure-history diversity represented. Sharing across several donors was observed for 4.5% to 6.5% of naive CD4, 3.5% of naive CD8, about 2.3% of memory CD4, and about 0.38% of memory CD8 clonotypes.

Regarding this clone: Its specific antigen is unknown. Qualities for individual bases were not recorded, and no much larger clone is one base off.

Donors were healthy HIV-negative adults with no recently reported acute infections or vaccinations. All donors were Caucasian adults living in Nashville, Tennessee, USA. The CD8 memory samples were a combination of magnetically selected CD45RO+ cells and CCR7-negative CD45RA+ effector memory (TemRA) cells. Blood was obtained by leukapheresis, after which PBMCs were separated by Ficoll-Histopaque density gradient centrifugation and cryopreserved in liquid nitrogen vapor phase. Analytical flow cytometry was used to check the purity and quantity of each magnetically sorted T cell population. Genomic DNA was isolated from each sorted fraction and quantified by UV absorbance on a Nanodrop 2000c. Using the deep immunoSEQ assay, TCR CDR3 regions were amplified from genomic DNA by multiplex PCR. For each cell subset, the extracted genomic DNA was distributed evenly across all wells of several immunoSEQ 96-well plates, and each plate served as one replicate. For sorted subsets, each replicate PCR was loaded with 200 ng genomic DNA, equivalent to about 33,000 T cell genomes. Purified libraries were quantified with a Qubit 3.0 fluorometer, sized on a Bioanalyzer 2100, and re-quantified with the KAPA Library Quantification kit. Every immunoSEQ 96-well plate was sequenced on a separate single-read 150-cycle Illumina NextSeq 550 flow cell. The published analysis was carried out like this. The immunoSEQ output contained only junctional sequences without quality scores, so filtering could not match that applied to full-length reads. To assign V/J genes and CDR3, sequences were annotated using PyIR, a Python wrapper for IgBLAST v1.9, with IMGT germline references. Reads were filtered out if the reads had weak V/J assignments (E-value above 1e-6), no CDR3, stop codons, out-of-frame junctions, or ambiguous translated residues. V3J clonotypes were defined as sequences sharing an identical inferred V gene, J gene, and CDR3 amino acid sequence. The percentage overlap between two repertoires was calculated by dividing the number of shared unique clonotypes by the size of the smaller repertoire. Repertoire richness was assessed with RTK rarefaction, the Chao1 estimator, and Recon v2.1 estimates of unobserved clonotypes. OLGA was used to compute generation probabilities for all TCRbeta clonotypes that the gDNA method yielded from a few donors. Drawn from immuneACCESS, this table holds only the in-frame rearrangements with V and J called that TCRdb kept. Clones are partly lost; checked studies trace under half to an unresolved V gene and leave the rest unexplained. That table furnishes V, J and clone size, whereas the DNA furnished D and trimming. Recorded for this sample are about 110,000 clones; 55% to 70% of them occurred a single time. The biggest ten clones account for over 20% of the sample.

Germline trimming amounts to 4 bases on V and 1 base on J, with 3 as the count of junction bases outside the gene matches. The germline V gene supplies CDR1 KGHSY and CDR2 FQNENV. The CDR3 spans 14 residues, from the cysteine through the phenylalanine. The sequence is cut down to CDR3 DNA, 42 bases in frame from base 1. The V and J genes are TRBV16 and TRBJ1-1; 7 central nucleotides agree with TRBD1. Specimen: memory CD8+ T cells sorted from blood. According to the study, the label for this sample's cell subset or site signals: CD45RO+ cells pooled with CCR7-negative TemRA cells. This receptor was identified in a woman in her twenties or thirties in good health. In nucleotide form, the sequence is TGTGCCAGCAGCCCAAGGGGGCCGAACACTGAAGCTTTCTTT. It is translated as CASSPRGPNTEAFF.